This TCR beta chain derives from a study of blood T cell repertoires in COVID-19. Study-wide context: Italy, Spain and the United States were the sources of the convalescent and acute COVID-19 samples. Sources were T cells, B-cell-depleted T cells, or PBMCs; the material itself was cDNA or gDNA.

The V and J ends lost 1 base and 10 bases, in that order; junction bases with no gene match: 7. Germline CDR1 LGHDT, CDR2 YNNKEL (reference sequence). The CDR3 loop spans 16 amino acids. Authors' processing steps: Quantification of nucleated cells was approximated via reference gene primer amplification. Profiling relied on immunoSEQ multiplex PCR, and the TCRdb table lists in-frame clones only, not all of them. V and J calls and clone size are copied from that table; D and trimming were computed from the DNA. In the table there are fewer than 150,000 clones, more than 80% of which are singletons. The clonotype was recovered from a human donor in a cohort sampled during active COVID-19. Material: peripheral blood. The chain uses TRBV3-1 (or the pseudogene TRBV3-2) and TRBJ1-6; 10 nucleotides match TRBD1. CDR3 region: CASSQGTGGSRSPLHF. In nucleotides, the CDR3 is TGTGCCAGCAGCCAAGGGACAGGGGGATCGAGATCACCCCTCCACTTT.